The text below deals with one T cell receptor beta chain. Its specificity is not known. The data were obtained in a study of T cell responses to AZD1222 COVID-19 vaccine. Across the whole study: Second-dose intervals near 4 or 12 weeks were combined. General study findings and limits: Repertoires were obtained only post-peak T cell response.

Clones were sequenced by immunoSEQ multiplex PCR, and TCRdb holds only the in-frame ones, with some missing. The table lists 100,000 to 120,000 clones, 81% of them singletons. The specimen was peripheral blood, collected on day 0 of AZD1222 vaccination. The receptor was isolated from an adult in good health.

The CDR3 nucleotides are TGTGCCAGCAGTACCCCCGGGGAGACTAGCGGTTTCTCCTACGAGCAGTACTTC. Encoded protein: CASSTPGETSGFSYEQYF. J is TRBJ2-7 and V is TRBV6-2 or TRBV6-3; 9 bases line up with TRBD2. CDR1 and CDR2 from the germline V gene are MNHEY and SVGEGT. This CDR3 has 18 amino acids. After removal of 5 bases from V and 0 bases from J, the junction contained 14 bases not matched to a gene.